The 27 T cell receptor beta chains listed next were all sequenced from one sample in a study of shared clonotypes between healthy human individuals. Assay used: immunoSEQ multiplex PCR; TCRdb lists only in-frame clones, some missing. Here the sample spans 550,000 to 600,000 clones, roughly four fifths being singletons. The sequenced sample was PBMCs. These TCRs come from a woman between 40 and 55 years old in good health. Some clones in this sample may be carry-over from other donors' samples.

This clone appeared a few times. The V and J genes are TRBV7-8 and TRBJ1-4; possibly TRBD1 for D (5 bases). The V end was cut by 1 base, the J end by 0 bases, with 12 bases between. From germline, CDR1 is SGHVS and CDR2 FQNEAQ. CDR3 length: 17 amino acids. CDR3 amino acids: CASSLGTPRPTNEKLFF. CDR3 nucleotides: TGTGCCAGCAGCTTAGGGACACCCCGACCAACTAATGAAAAACTGTTTTTT.

The chain recombines TRBV20-1 with TRBJ2-7; unclear D gene. Trimming took off 0 bases at V and 3 bases at J, with 3 bases between the two ends. This CDR3 region has 11 residues. Germline-derived CDR1 and CDR2 are DFQATT and SNEGSKA (reference sequence). The CDR3 DNA is TGCAGTGCTAGAGACTTCTACGAGCAGTACTTC. Its translation is CSARDFYEQYF.

The rearrangement joins TRBV27 to TRBJ2-7; 7 nucleotides align to TRBD2. J lost 0 bases, V lost 7 bases, and 6 bases had no gene match. The CDR3 has 14 amino acids. Germline assignment: CDR1 MNHEY and CDR2 SMNVEV (reference sequence). CDR3 nucleotide sequence: TGTGCCAGCAAATTAGCGGGCATCTCCTACGAGCAGTACTTC. Its translation is CASKLAGISYEQYF.

This clone was observed a few times. The V and J genes are TRBV5-8 and TRBJ2-5; D could derive from TRBD1 or TRBD2 (5 bases each). With 2 bases removed from V and 3 bases from J, the gap between germline ends came to 14 bases. Per the germline V gene, CDR1 is SGHTS and CDR2 is YDEGEE. The length of the CDR3 is 15 residues. The CDR3 DNA sequence: TGTGCCAGCAGCTTTGTAGGGACCACCAAAGAGACCCAGTACTTC. It codes for CASSFVGTTKETQYF. Combining the CDR3 with reference TRBV5-8 and TRBJ2-5 gives the whole variable domain EAGVTQSPTHLIKTRGQQATLRCSPISGHTSVYWYQQALGLGLQFLLWYDEGEERNRGNFPPRFSGRQFPNYSSELNVNALELEDSALYLCASSFVGTTKETQYFGPGTRLLVL.

J is TRBJ2-5 and V is TRBV19; D is undetermined. V was pared by 7 bases and J by 5 bases, with 14 bases between. Germline lookup yields CDR1 LNHDA and CDR2 SQIVND (reference sequence). The CDR3 extends over 13 amino acids. DNA for the CDR3: TGTGCCAGTAACGGCAGAGAAATTGAGACCCAGTACTTC. Translating gives CASNGREIETQYF.

The CDR3 region has the DNA TGTGCCAGCAGCCTAGGACAGGGGGGAAACGAGCAGTACTTC. Translation: CASSLGQGGNEQYF. The rearrangement links TRBV11-2 to TRBJ2-7; 10 positions match TRBD1. Germline CDR1 and CDR2: SGHAT and FQNNGV. The CDR3 runs 14 residues. Trimming at V came to 5 bases and at J to 5 bases, leaving 6 bases not matched to a gene.

A word on this clone: Other DNA sequences from this sample encode an identical CDR3 as well. The chain carries TRBV5-6 and TRBJ1-2; D gene uncertain. Germline CDR1 is SGHDT and CDR2 is YYEEEE. The CDR3 is 13 residues long. The ends were cut back, 2 bases at V and 2 bases at J, with 7 bases in the middle. Written as DNA, the CDR3 is TGTGCCAGCAGCTTAGGAAAGAACTATGGCTACACCTTC. This gives the protein CASSLGKNYGYTF. The variable domain in full, with the rest retrieved from reference TRBV5-6 and TRBJ1-2, is DAGVTQSPTHLIKTRGQQVTLRCSPKSGHDTVSWYQQALGQGPQFIFQYYEEEERQRGNFPDRFSGHQFPNYSSELNVNALLLGDSALYLCASSLGKNYGYTFGSGTRLTVV.

The chain recombines TRBV2 with TRBJ2-2; 11 positions agree with TRBD2. The trim removed 4 bases at V and 1 base at J, leaving 2 bases unmatched. There are 16 residues in the CDR3. Germline CDR1 SNHLY, CDR2 FYNNEI. CDR3 DNA sequence: TGTGCCAGCAGTGGACTAGCGGGGATGAACACCGGGGAGCTGTTTTTT. Its protein product is CASSGLAGMNTGELFF.

This rearrangement joins TRBV19 to TRBJ2-7; maybe TRBD2 (5 bases). CDR1 is LNHDA and CDR2 is SQIVND in the germline V gene (reference sequence). This CDR3 contains 13 residues. The V gene lost 0 bases and the J gene lost 7 bases, with 10 bases spanning the gap. CDR3 bases: TGTGCCAGTAGTATAGATCGAGGGCTGGAGCAGTACTTC. Translated: CASSIDRGLEQYF.

The V gene is TRBV15, the J gene TRBJ2-1; 11 nucleotides match TRBD2. The CDR3 runs to 16 residues. Germline CDR1 LNHNV, CDR2 YYDKDF (reference sequence). The trim removed 4 bases at V and 4 bases at J, leaving 6 bases unmatched. The CDR3: CATSKRRLAGYNEQFF. DNA for the CDR3: TGTGCCACCAGCAAAAGACGACTAGCGGGGTACAATGAGCAGTTCTTC.

The gene calls are TRBV5-1 and TRBJ2-2, with D possibly being TRBD1 (6 bases). This CDR3 spans 14 amino acids. Deletions cut 3 bases from V and 6 bases from J, with 12 bases between. CDR1 and CDR2 (germline): SGHRS, YFSETQ. This CDR3 is CASSWGQGPGELFF. Written as DNA, the CDR3 is TGCGCCAGCAGCTGGGGGCAGGGACCCGGGGAGCTGTTTTTT.

This clone was recorded many times. This chain connects TRBV5-5 to TRBJ2-3; D is ambiguous. The CDR3 has 14 residues. Trimming took 2 bases from V and 2 from J, leaving 9 bases between them. CDR1 is SGHKS, CDR2 YYEKEE, per germline (reference sequence). CDR3 in DNA: TGTGCCAGCAGCTTTTACAGCTTCACAGATACGCAGTATTTT. Translation: CASSFYSFTDTQYF.

In DNA form, the CDR3 reads TGTGCCAGCTCTAGCGGGAGCCTGAGGGGGGATGAGCAGTTCTTC. Translation: CASSSGSLRGDEQFF. The chain links TRBV6-4 to TRBJ2-1; TRBD2 agrees at 10 bases. With 8 bases clipped from V and 8 bases from J, the junction kept 12 bases outside the gene matches. The CDR3 is made up of 15 amino acids. From germline, CDR1 is MRHNA and CDR2 SNTAGT.

The V gene is TRBV21-1, the J gene TRBJ2-7; the table calls TRBD2, which could not be checked here. TRBV21-1 is a pseudogene segment. CDR3 length: 12 amino acids. CDR3 sequence: CASSPRTREEYF. DNA for the CDR3: TGTGCCAGCAGCCCAAGGACCCGGGAGGAGTACTTC.

CDR3 bases: TGTGCCAGCAGTGCGAGCGGGCAAGGCACAGATACGCAGTATTTT. This gives the protein CASSASGQGTDTQYF. The J gene is TRBJ2-3, the V gene TRBV6-1; a possible D gene is TRBD2 (6 bases). The germline V gene has CDR1 MNHNS and CDR2 SASEGT. V lost 4 bases, J lost 1 base, and 12 bases lay in between. CDR3 size: 15 residues.

This clone occurred once. This sequence joins TRBV5-4 and TRBJ2-3; 7 bases match TRBD1. V dropped 4 bases and J dropped 3; count of bases not matched to a gene: 11. This CDR3 contains 16 residues. Germline V lookup: CDR1 SGHNT, CDR2 YYREEE (reference sequence). The CDR3 bases are TGTGCCAGCAGCCCCAGGGGGACAGCAAAAACAGATACGCAGTATTTT. This translates into CASSPRGTAKTDTQYF.

This clone was seen ten or more times. The sample contains more than one DNA sequence encoding this CDR3. This chain links TRBV4-2 with TRBJ1-1; no reliable D call. Germline V lookup: CDR1 LGHNA, CDR2 YNFKEQ. The CDR3 length is 14 residues. V was pared by 4 bases and J by 1 base, with 10 bases between. This CDR3 is CASSPPLGNTEAFF. CDR3 coding DNA: TGTGCCAGCAGCCCCCCCCTAGGGAACACTGAAGCTTTCTTT.

The chain recombines TRBV11-2 with TRBJ2-7, with a tentative D call TRBD2 (6 bases). CDR1 and CDR2 from the germline V gene are SGHAT and FQNNGV. With 5 bases removed from V and 2 bases from J, the gap between germline ends came to 13 bases. This CDR3 has 14 amino acids. CDR3 sequence: CASSISGATYEQYF. The CDR3 region has the DNA TGTGCCAGCAGCATTAGCGGAGCAACCTACGAGCAGTACTTC.

The chain employs TRBV5-1 and TRBJ2-5; D remains unclear. CDR1 is SGHRS, CDR2 YFSETQ, per germline. Between the trimmed V and J ends, which lost 1 base and 3 bases, there was a span of 7 bases. CDR3 length equals 13 residues. The CDR3 here is CASSLRAKETQYF. In DNA, the CDR3 is TGCGCCAGCAGCTTGAGGGCGAAAGAGACCCAGTACTTC. The full variable domain, with the rest looked up from reference TRBV5-1 and TRBJ2-5, is KAGVTQTPRYLIKTRGQQVTLSCSPISGHRSVSWYQQTPGQGLQFLFEYFSETQRNKGNFPGRFSGRQFSNSRSEMNVSTLELGDSALYLCASSLRAKETQYFGPGTRLLVL.

V usage is TRBV28 and J usage is TRBJ2-1, with D perhaps TRBD1 or TRBD2 (5 bases each). Germline CDR1 is MDHEN and CDR2 is SYDVKM. This CDR3 comprises 15 residues. V lost 10 bases and J 7 bases, leaving 23 bases between the germline ends. CDR3 DNA sequence: TGTGCCACATGGGGGAACGTCCGCTTCGGTAATGAGCAGTTCTTC. It specifies CATWGNVRFGNEQFF.

This CDR3 is CASSPRQGSQETQYF. The DNA of the CDR3 is TGTGCCAGCAGCCCCCGACAGGGCTCCCAAGAGACCCAGTACTTC. This sequence joins TRBV7-6 and TRBJ2-5; TRBD1 matches 7 bases. The V gene's germline CDR1 is SGHVS and CDR2 FNYEAQ. V was clipped by 5 bases and J by 1 base; unmatched bases: 7. The CDR3 sequence is 15 residues long. The full variable domain, its missing parts supplied by reference TRBV7-6 and TRBJ2-5, is GAGVSQSPRYKVTKRGQDVALRCDPISGHVSLYWYRQALGQGPEFLTYFNYEAQQDKSGLPNDRFSAERPEGSISTLTIQRTEQRDSAMYRCASSPRQGSQETQYFGPGTRLLVL.

Of note for this clone: A read error may be the cause here, since a much bigger clone is one base away. The chain is built from TRBV4-2 and TRBJ2-1; TRBD2 agrees at 12 bases. Trimming cost V 1 base and J 4 bases; bases outside gene matches: 5. The CDR3 contains 17 residues. Germline values: CDR1 LGHNA, CDR2 YNFKEQ. As DNA, the CDR3 is TGTGCCAGCAGCCAAGCCACCGGACTAGCGGGGTACAATGAGCAGTTCTTC. It encodes CASSQATGLAGYNEQFF.

This sequence joins TRBV5-1 and TRBJ2-7; TRBD1 matches at 7 bases. Germline V gene data show CDR1 as SGHRS and CDR2 as YFSETQ. The CDR3 length is 13 residues. V trimming: 0 bases; J trimming: 7 bases; junction bases outside the gene matches: 4. CDR3 in DNA: TGCGCCAGCAGCTTGGGAGGGGGCGAGGAGCAGTACTTC. It specifies CASSLGGGEEQYF. The whole variable domain, remainder taken from reference TRBV5-1 and TRBJ2-7, is KAGVTQTPRYLIKTRGQQVTLSCSPISGHRSVSWYQQTPGQGLQFLFEYFSETQRNKGNFPGRFSGRQFSNSRSEMNVSTLELGDSALYLCASSLGGGEEQYFGPGTRLTVT.

This chain uses TRBV23-1 with TRBJ2-2; maybe TRBD2 (5 bases). TRBV23-1 carries the ORF label, with uncertain function. CDR3 length: 17 amino acids. Trimming took off 2 bases at V and 3 bases at J, with 16 bases between the two ends. CDR3 sequence (DNA): TGCGCCAGCAGTCAACGTAGGCGCGTGGGAGACACCGGGGAGCTGTTTTTT. Amino acid sequence: CASSQRRRVGDTGELFF.

The chain employs TRBV6-1 and TRBJ2-1; unclear D gene. Germline V gene lookup returns CDR1 MNHNS and CDR2 SASEGT. The CDR3 has 13 residues. V lost 7 bases and J lost 4, with 11 bases in between. DNA for the CDR3: TGTGCCAGCACCCCGACTCCGTACAATGAGCAGTTCTTC. Protein product: CASTPTPYNEQFF.

The chain is built from TRBV11-2 and TRBJ2-1; 11 bases line up with TRBD2. The CDR3 extends over 15 amino acids. Germline trimming cut 8 bases from V and 4 bases from J; bases unmatched to any gene: 7. The germline CDR1 and CDR2 sequences are SGHAT and FQNNGV. CDR3: CASGLTSGTYNEQFF. For the CDR3, the DNA is TGTGCCAGCGGACTGACTAGCGGGACTTACAATGAGCAGTTCTTC.

The chain joins TRBV2 to TRBJ2-2, with D perhaps matching TRBD2 (6 bases). The CDR3 sequence is 16 residues long. Germline V gene sequence: CDR1 SNHLY, CDR2 FYNNEI. V lost 5 bases to trimming and J lost 2 bases, with 15 bases between them. CDR3: CASSFLGGANTGELFF. Written as DNA, the CDR3 is TGTGCCAGCAGTTTCTTAGGCGGGGCCAACACCGGGGAGCTGTTTTTT.